This T cell receptor (beta chain) was recorded in a study of control samples from healthy donors and cancer patients (dated by TCRdb to the early 2020s). Including cysteine and phenylalanine, the CDR3 has 15 amino acids. CDR3 DNA is the only sequence kept; it has 45 bases, read in frame from the first base. The V end loses 1 base and the J end loses 5 bases, and a stretch of 15 bases separates them. Looking up the germline V gene (reference sequence) yields CDR1 SGHNT and CDR2 YYREEE. The library came from the immunoSEQ multiplex PCR assay. Held by TCRdb, this immuneACCESS table contains in-frame sequences only and omits some clones. Under half of the omission traces to an unresolved V gene where checked; the cause of the rest is unknown. The sample includes around 81,000 clones, with roughly 93% observed a single time. Of the sample, around 1.4% falls within the top ten clones. About this clone: This clone's antigen is unknown. No qualities accompany the bases; no much larger clone lies one base away.

Here the chain combines TRBV5-4 and TRBJ2-5; TRBD2 might be the D gene, on 6 matching bases. The receptor was derived from a woman aged 25 to 39 in good health. The sample was blood. The bases are TGTGCCAGCAGCTTGAGGGCTAGCGCAAGGGAGACCCAGTACTTC. It translates to CASSLRASARETQYF.